This T cell receptor beta chain appears in the sequencing data of a study of T-cell reconstitution after alpha-beta-depleted transplantation in children. The TCRbeta library was prepared with unique molecular identifiers. TCRdb called the PCR reads again in MiXCR, with one record for every CDR3 protein. The sample carries 700,000 to 950,000 distinct CDR3 sequences, around 17% recorded once. Points from the study as a whole: Certain patients had high TCRbeta diversity at day 60, and it came from recipient T cells and thymic progenitors that survived.

This clonotype occurred a few times. Its antigen is not identified. The germline V and J ends were trimmed by 4 bases and 4 bases, with 14 bases remaining between them. The germline gives CDR1 SGDLS, CDR2 YYNGEE. This CDR3 is 14 amino acids long. The starting material was PBMCs, mostly from graft donor cells, obtained 360 days after TCRalphabeta/CD19-depleted stem cell transplant. J is TRBJ2-5 and V is TRBV9; D remains unclear. The source of this sequence is a male patient between 10 and 17 years old who had a stem cell transplant for acute lymphoblastic leukemia, so the T cells may come from the graft donor. CDR3: CASSSRGGLETQYF. CDR3 bases: TGTGCCAGCAGCTCCCGAGGTGGGTTAGAGACCCAGTACTTC.